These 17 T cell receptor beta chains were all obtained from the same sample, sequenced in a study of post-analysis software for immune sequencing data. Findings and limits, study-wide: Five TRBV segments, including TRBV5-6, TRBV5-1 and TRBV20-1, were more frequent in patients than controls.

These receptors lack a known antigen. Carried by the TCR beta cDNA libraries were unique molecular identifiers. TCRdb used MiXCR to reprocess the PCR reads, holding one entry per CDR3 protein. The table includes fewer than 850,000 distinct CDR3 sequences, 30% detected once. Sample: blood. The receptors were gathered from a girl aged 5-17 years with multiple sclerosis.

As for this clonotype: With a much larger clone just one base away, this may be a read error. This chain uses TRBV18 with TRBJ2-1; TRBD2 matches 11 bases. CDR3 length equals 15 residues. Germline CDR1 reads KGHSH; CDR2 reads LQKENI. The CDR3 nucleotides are TGTGCCAGCTTACCAACTAGCGGGAGATACAATGAGCAGTTCTTC. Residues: CASLPTSGRYNEQFF.

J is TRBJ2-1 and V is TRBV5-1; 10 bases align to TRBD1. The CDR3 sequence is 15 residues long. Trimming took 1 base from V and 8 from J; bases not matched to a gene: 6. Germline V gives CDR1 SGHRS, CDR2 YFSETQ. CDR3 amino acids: CASSLRGQGLYEQFF. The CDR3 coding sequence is TGCGCCAGCAGCTTGAGGGGACAGGGGTTATATGAGCAGTTCTTC.

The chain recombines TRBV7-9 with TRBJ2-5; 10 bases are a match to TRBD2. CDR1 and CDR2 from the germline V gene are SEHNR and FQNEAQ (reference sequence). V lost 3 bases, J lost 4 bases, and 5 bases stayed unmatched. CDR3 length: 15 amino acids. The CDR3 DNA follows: TGTGCCAGCAGCTTCCCTAGCGGGAGTCGAGAGACCCAGTACTTC. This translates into CASSFPSGSRETQYF.

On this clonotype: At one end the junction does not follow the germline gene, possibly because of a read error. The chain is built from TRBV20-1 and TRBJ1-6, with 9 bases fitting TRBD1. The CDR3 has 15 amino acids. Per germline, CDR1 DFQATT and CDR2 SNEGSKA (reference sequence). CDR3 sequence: CSAQGANLGNSPPHF. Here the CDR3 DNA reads TGCAGTGCACAGGGGGCCAATTTAGGGAATTCACCCCCCCACTTT.

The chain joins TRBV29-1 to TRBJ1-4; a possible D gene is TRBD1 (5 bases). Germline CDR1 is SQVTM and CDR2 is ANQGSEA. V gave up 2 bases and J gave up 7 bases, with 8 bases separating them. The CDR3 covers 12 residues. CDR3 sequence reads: CSVESGAEKLFF. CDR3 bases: TGCAGCGTTGAAAGTGGGGCTGAAAAACTGTTTTTT.

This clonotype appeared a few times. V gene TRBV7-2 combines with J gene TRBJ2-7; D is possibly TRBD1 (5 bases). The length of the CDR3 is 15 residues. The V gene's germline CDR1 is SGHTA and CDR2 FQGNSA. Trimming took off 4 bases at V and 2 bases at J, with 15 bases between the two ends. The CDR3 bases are TGTGCCAGCAGCTGGGATGGGGCTATAACCTACGAGCAGTACTTC. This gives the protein CASSWDGAITYEQYF.

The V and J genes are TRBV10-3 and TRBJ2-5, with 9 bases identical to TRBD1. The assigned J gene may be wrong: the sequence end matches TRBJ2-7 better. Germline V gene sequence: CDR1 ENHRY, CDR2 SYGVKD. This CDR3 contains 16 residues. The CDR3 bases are TGTGCCATCGGTGGTTCCGGGACAGGGAAGGGCTACGAGCAGTACTTC. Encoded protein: CAIGGSGTGKGYEQYF.

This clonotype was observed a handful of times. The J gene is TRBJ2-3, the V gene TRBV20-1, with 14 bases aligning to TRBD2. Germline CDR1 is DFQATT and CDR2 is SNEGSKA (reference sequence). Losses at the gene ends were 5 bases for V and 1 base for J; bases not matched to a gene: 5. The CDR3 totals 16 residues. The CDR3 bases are TGCAGTGCTCAAGTGGGACTAGCGGGAGGCACAGATACGCAGTATTTT. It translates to CSAQVGLAGGTDTQYF.

The CDR3 nucleotides read TGCGCCAGCAGCCCGGGGGGGGCAGTCATGAACACTGAAGCTTTCTTT. It encodes CASSPGGAVMNTEAFF. The chain joins TRBV5-1 to TRBJ1-1; tentative D call: TRBD1 (6 bases). This CDR3 comprises 16 residues. The ends were cut back, 4 bases at V and 0 bases at J, with 16 bases in the middle. Germline CDR1 is SGHRS and CDR2 is YFSETQ.

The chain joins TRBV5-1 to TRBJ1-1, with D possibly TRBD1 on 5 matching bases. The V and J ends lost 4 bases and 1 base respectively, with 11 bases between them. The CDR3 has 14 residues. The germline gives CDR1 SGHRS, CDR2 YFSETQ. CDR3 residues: CASSRDLSNTEAFF. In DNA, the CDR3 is TGCGCCAGCAGCAGGGACCTATCGAACACTGAAGCTTTCTTT. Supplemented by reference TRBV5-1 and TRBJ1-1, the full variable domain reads KAGVTQTPRYLIKTRGQQVTLSCSPISGHRSVSWYQQTPGQGLQFLFEYFSETQRNKGNFPGRFSGRQFSNSRSEMNVSTLELGDSALYLCASSRDLSNTEAFFGQGTRLTVV.

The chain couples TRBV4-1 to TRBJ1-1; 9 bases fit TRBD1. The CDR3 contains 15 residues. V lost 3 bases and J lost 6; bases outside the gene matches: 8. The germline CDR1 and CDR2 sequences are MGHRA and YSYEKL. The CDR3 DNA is TGCGCCAGCAGCCAGGTCGGGACAGGGTTTCCTGAAGCTTTCTTT. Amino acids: CASSQVGTGFPEAFF.

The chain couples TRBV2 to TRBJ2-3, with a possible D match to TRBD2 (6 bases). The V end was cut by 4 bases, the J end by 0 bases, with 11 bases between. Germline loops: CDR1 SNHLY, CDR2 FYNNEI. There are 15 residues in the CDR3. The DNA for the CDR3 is TGTGCCAGCAGTGTCGTGGGGGGAAGCACAGATACGCAGTATTTT. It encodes CASSVVGGSTDTQYF.

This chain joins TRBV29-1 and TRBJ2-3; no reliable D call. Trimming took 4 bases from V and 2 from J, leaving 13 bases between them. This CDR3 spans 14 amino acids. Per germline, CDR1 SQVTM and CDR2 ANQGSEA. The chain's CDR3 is CSVAPPPVTDTQYF. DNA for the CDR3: TGCAGCGTTGCTCCCCCCCCAGTCACAGATACGCAGTATTTT.

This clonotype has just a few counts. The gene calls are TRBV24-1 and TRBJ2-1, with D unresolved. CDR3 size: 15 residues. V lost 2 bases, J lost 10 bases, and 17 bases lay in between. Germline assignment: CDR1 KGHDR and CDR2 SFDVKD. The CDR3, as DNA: TGTGCCACCAGTGATTCCTTACGTGCCCAACCCGAGCAGTTCTTC. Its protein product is CATSDSLRAQPEQFF.

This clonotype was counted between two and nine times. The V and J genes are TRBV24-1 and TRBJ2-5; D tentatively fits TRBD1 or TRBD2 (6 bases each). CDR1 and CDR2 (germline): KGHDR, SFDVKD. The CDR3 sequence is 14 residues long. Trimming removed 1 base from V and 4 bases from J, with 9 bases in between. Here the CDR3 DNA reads TGTGCCACCAGTGATTTCGGAGGGGGAGAGACCCAGTACTTC. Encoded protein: CATSDFGGGETQYF.

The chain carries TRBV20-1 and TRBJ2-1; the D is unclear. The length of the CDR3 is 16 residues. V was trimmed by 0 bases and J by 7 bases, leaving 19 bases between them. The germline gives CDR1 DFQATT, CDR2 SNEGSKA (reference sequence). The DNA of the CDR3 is TGCAGTGCTAGAGATTCGGTTTATGGGCATCTTAATGAGCAGTTCTTC. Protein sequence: CSARDSVYGHLNEQFF.

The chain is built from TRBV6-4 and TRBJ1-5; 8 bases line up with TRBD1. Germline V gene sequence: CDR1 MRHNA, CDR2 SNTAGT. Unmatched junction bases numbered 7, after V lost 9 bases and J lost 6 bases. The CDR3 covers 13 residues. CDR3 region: CASTRQGSQPQHF. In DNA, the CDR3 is TGTGCCAGTACCAGACAGGGGTCTCAGCCCCAGCATTTT.